This TCR beta chain was sequenced during a study of identical twins' blood T cells. Findings and limits, study-wide: Shared environment remains a possible cause of twin similarity. Each donor's most abundant TCRbeta clonotypes shared more CDR3 sequences with her twin than unrelated donors.

As for this clonotype: What it binds is not known.

TCR cDNA libraries were made from RNA using a previously described, modified protocol. Both ends of each TCR cDNA library bore sample-specific barcodes. TCRdb called the 5' RACE reads again in MiXCR, with one record for every CDR3 protein. The table has fewer than 450,000 distinct CDR3 sequences, about 28% seen once. The ends were cut back, 5 bases at V and 4 bases at J, with 11 bases in the middle. CDR3 size: 13 residues. Sequenced sample: PBMCs. V usage is TRBV12-3 or TRBV12-4 and J usage is TRBJ1-2, with TRBD1 as a possible D gene (6 bases). The TCR comes from a woman aged 18-50 years in good health. This CDR3 is CASSHTGFYGYTF. DNA of the CDR3: TGTGCCAGCAGTCACACAGGGTTCTATGGCTACACCTTC.